This T cell receptor beta chain was obtained from a study of blood T cell repertoires in COVID-19. Across the whole study: Collection of acute and convalescent COVID-19 samples took place in the United States, Italy and Spain. Nucleic acid was either cDNA or gDNA, and it came from T cells, B-cell-depleted T cells, or PBMCs.

Trimming removed 1 base from V and 5 bases from J; junction bases left unmatched: 9. CDR1 and CDR2 (germline): SGHDT, YYEEEE. The CDR3 loop spans 16 amino acids. Authors' methods: Amplification with reference gene primers provided the estimates of nucleated cell counts. The protocol was immunoSEQ multiplex PCR, while the TCRdb copy is restricted to in-frame clones and leaves out a portion. V, J and clone size are those of that table, while D and trimming were read from the DNA. The sample lists approximately 270,000 clones, around 82% occurring once. Only one count was recorded for this clone. Recruited during active infection, patients (from Seattle) were subsequently followed longitudinally.

The receptor comes from a person aged 65 to 85 with COVID-19, enrolled during active disease. The sequencing sample was made of peripheral blood. This rearrangement joins TRBV5-6 to TRBJ2-1, with 7 bases lining up with TRBD2. CDR3 in amino acids: CASSLIVLRGDNEQFF. CDR3 DNA: TGTGCCAGCAGCTTGATTGTACTTCGGGGGGACAATGAGCAGTTCTTC.